A single T cell receptor beta chain is shown here with its context. Its antigen specificity is not known. Nothing much larger sits one base from this clone, and base qualities are not available. The data derive from a study of blood T cell repertoires in COVID-19 (dated by TCRdb to the early 2020s). Background on the whole study: Samples from collaborators originated in the United States, Italy and Spain and spanned both the acute and convalescent phases of COVID-19. HLA class I and class II types, where available, came from metadata supplied by the sample provider rather than from assay-based typing. The samples were drawn from the first 160 participants of the ongoing ImmuneRACE study and from 1,254 subjects provided by 6 global collaborators. Subjects who had been exposed to COVID-19, were actively infected with it, or had recovered from it provided the deeply sampled blood TCRbeta repertoires that made up the dataset. The prospective study material was composed of cDNA or gDNA derived from T cells, B-cell-depleted T cells, or PBMCs. The repertoires were released in a freely available public database meant as a resource for research on the immune response to SARS-CoV-2. Nearly every sample came with metadata listing a de-identified subject ID, COVID-19 status, age in years and sex.

Trimmed from V: 2 bases; trimmed from J: 4 bases; junction bases lacking a gene match: 4. From its cysteine to its phenylalanine, the CDR3 spans 15 amino acids. Only the CDR3 portion is preserved as DNA: 45 bases, with reading frame beginning at the first base. CDR1 and CDR2 are read off the germline V gene as MDHEN and SYDVKM. The collaborating institutions used their own protocols to collect whole blood in K2EDTA tubes. Collaborator samples were shipped for TCRbeta analysis as frozen whole blood, isolated PBMCs, or DNA extracted from either sample type. Summary of the overall study and its limitations: Clinical and demographic metadata were provided uncurated, with the amount varying by source and participant.

TCRbeta CDR3 regions were amplified from genomic DNA by means of the immunoSEQ Assay, a bias-controlled multiplex PCR. In the paper's pipeline: Nucleated cell counts per sample were estimated from amplification of reference gene primers within the assay. To quantify the absolute abundance of each unique TCRbeta CDR3 rearrangement, sequence reads were collapsed and filtered. For each sample, productive Simpson clonality was calculated as the square root of Simpson's diversity index over productive rearrangements. Not all clones reach the TCRdb copy of this immuneACCESS table, which keeps in-frame sequences only. Checked studies attribute under half of the gap to unresolved V genes and leave the rest unexplained. That table gives V, J and clone size, and the DNA gave D and trimming. Counted in this sample were 50,000 to 60,000 clones; 85% to 90% of them appeared once. More than 8% of the sample lies in the top ten.

This sequence originates from a man in his fifties or sixties with active COVID-19. The rearrangement combines TRBV28 with TRBJ2-1, and 8 junction bases match TRBD1. Sequenced material: peripheral blood. The CDR3 is CASSLGRGRYNEQFF. The nucleotide sequence is TGTGCCAGCAGTTTAGGCAGGGGGCGTTACAATGAGCAGTTCTTC.